Each of the 7 T cell receptor beta chains below was sequenced from the same sample in a study of blood T cells in healthy people across ages. The authors ran a second PCR of about 6 to 11 cycles using a sample-barcoded 5' primer and a J-beta primer mix. TCRdb used MiXCR to reprocess the 5' RACE reads, holding one entry per CDR3 protein. Of 250,000 to 300,000 distinct CDR3 sequences detected, about 25% appear once; the ten largest clones hold roughly 28%. The sequencing input was blood. The receptors shown here come from a woman in her 70s in good health.

The chain is built from TRBV20-1 and TRBJ1-2, with D perhaps matching TRBD1 (6 bases). The germline gives CDR1 DFQATT, CDR2 SNEGSKA (reference sequence). CDR3 length equals 13 residues. The V and J ends lost 3 bases and 4 bases respectively, with 12 bases between them. DNA of the CDR3: TGCAGTGCTAGCGTACAGGGAACCTATGGCTACACCTTC. It codes for CSASVQGTYGYTF.

This clonotype came up a few times. V and J are TRBV29-1 and TRBJ2-4, with 14 bases that match TRBD2. CDR1 SQVTM and CDR2 ANQGSEA come from the germline V gene. The CDR3 spans 15 residues. Losses at the gene ends were 7 bases for V and 7 bases for J; bases not matched to a gene: 9. CDR3 in amino acids: CSGRLAGGRGNIQYF. As DNA, the CDR3 is TGCAGCGGCCGACTAGCGGGAGGGCGGGGGAACATTCAGTACTTC.

This clonotype was recorded at least ten times. The V and J genes are TRBV7-2 and TRBJ1-5; TRBD1 matches 9 bases. The trim removed 1 base at V and 2 bases at J, leaving 0 bases unmatched. Germline values: CDR1 SGHTA, CDR2 FQGNSA. There are 15 residues in the CDR3. For the CDR3, the DNA is TGTGCCAGCAGCTTAGGGACAGGGGGCAATCAGCCCCAGCATTTT. Translating gives CASSLGTGGNQPQHF.

This clonotype has more than one count but fewer than ten. The chain recombines TRBV7-2 with TRBJ1-3; D unresolved. The V gene lost 3 bases and the J gene lost 6 bases, with 6 bases spanning the gap. CDR1 is SGHTA and CDR2 is FQGNSA in the germline V gene. The CDR3 runs to 12 residues. In nucleotides, the CDR3 is TGTGCCAGCAGCTTGACATTAAACACCATATATTTT. The encoded protein is CASSLTLNTIYF.

The chain uses TRBV10-3 and TRBJ2-5; tentative D call: TRBD1 (6 bases). The J call may be incorrect, as the DNA end agrees better with TRBJ2-7. There are 14 residues in the CDR3. CDR1 ENHRY and CDR2 SYGVKD come from the germline V gene. This CDR3 is CAIRSDSSSYEQYF. The CDR3 bases are TGTGCCATCAGATCGGACAGTAGTTCCTACGAGCAGTACTTC.

The chain couples TRBV5-1 to TRBJ2-1, with 7 bases identical to TRBD2. With V trimmed by 0 bases and J by 2 bases, 5 bases remained unmatched. This CDR3 contains 16 residues. The germline CDR1 and CDR2 sequences are SGHRS and YFSETQ. CDR3 DNA: TGCGCCAGCAGCTTGGACTTGGGAGGGACCTACAATGAGCAGTTCTTC. This gives the protein CASSLDLGGTYNEQFF.

This clonotype has only a few counts. V usage is TRBV28 and J usage is TRBJ1-4, with D possibly matching TRBD1 (6 bases). This CDR3 region has 17 residues. V was trimmed by 7 bases and J by 4 bases, leaving 22 bases between them. CDR1 and CDR2 from the germline V gene are MDHEN and SYDVKM. Here the CDR3 DNA reads TGTGCCAGCACCGCGACAGGTTTTCTAGCGCTTAATGAAAAACTGTTTTTT. This encodes CASTATGFLALNEKLFF.